The 10 T cell receptor beta chains listed next were all sequenced from one sample in a study of cytomegalovirus exposure and HLA in healthy donors. Researchers ran the PCR with 60 Vbeta and 13 Jbeta primers. Measured with immunoSEQ multiplex PCR; TCRdb has only the in-frame clones, and not every one. The repertoire holds around 38,000 clones, with 66% as singletons. Sequencing was done on a sample of PBMCs. Source of these receptors: a man between 50 and 59 years old in good health and CMV-seropositive.

This sequence joins TRBV5-1 and TRBJ2-7; TRBD1 is a possible D gene (6 bases). Between the trimmed V and J ends, which lost 1 base and 2 bases, there was a span of 13 bases. CDR3 length: 15 amino acids. CDR1 and CDR2 from the germline V gene are SGHRS and YFSETQ. In nucleotides, the CDR3 is TGCGCCAGCAGCTTGCTTGCAGGGGCAGCCTACGAGCAGTACTTC. Its translation: CASSLLAGAAYEQYF.

This rearrangement joins TRBV7-2 to TRBJ1-5; TRBD1 matches at 7 bases. The J segment lost 6 bases and the V segment lost 7 bases, leaving 18 bases of the junction unmatched. This CDR3 region has 17 residues. CDR1 is SGHTA, CDR2 FQGNSA, per germline. CDR3 bases: TGTGCCAGCAACCCCCACCCCCGAGACAGGGAAGGTCAGCCCCAGCATTTT. As protein: CASNPHPRDREGQPQHF.

This clone was detected only once. CDR3 region: CAWNLRGGGPGELFF. The CDR3 nucleotides are TGTGCCTGGAATCTTCGGGGGGGAGGGCCTGGGGAGCTGTTTTTT. The chain joins TRBV30 to TRBJ2-2; 8 positions agree with TRBD2. V was pared by 4 bases and J by 8 bases, with 12 bases of the junction left unmatched. The V gene's germline CDR1 is GTSNPN and CDR2 SVGIG (reference sequence). The CDR3 has 15 residues.

The V call is TRBV19, the J call TRBJ1-2; 8 bases align to TRBD1. V lost 8 bases, J lost 6 bases, and 11 bases stayed unmatched. Germline V gene data show CDR1 as LNHDA and CDR2 as SQIVND (reference sequence). This CDR3 is built from 14 residues. For the CDR3, the DNA is TGTGCCAGTCGTACATCGGACAGGGAAGATGGCTACACCTTC. This translates into CASRTSDREDGYTF.

This chain connects TRBV25-1 to TRBJ2-3, with TRBD2 matching 8 bases. The CDR3 contains 12 residues. J lost 5 bases, V lost 10 bases, and 5 bases had no gene match. Germline V gene data show CDR1 as MGHDK and CDR2 as SYGVNS. CDR3 in amino acids: CATRRGGDTQYF. For the CDR3, the DNA is TGTGCCACCAGACGGGGGGGAGATACGCAGTATTTT.

The chain employs TRBV4-2 and TRBJ2-5; TRBD2 matches 12 bases. The CDR3 loop spans 18 amino acids. Per germline, CDR1 LGHNA and CDR2 YNFKEQ. V shed 1 base and J 5 bases; nucleotides not matched to a gene: 11. CDR3 sequence reads: CASSQAISSGGAEETQYF. CDR3 sequence (DNA): TGTGCCAGCAGCCAAGCCATCTCTAGCGGGGGGGCCGAGGAGACCCAGTACTTC.

V is TRBV6-4 and J is TRBJ2-3; D is perhaps TRBD2 (6 bases). The V gene's germline CDR1 is MRHNA and CDR2 SNTAGT. Trimming cost V 2 bases and J 3 bases, with 6 bases left between them. The CDR3 totals 13 residues. As DNA, the CDR3 is TGTGCCAGCAGTGACGGGGGGACAGATACGCAGTATTTT. Encoded protein: CASSDGGTDTQYF.

The V and J genes are TRBV2 and TRBJ1-6; tentatively, D is TRBD1 (6 bases). Germline lookup yields CDR1 SNHLY and CDR2 FYNNEI. The V gene lost 8 bases and the J gene lost 7 bases, with 15 bases spanning the gap. The CDR3 totals 14 residues. The CDR3 sequence: CASRWDTLNSPLHF. The CDR3 nucleotides are TGTGCCAGCCGGTGGGACACTCTGAATTCACCCCTCCACTTT.

This clone appeared once. The chain combines TRBV9 with TRBJ1-4; D is perhaps TRBD1 (6 bases). V lost 3 bases and J lost 3, with 12 bases in between. The germline V gene has CDR1 SGDLS and CDR2 YYNGEE. The CDR3 sequence is 15 residues long. The CDR3 DNA reads as TGTGCCAGCAGCGCAGAGGGGGTGTCTAATGAAAAACTGTTTTTT. It codes for CASSAEGVSNEKLFF.

V is TRBV10-3 and J is TRBJ1-4; D remains unclear. CDR3 size: 13 residues. Germline V gives CDR1 ENHRY, CDR2 SYGVKD. V lost 2 bases to trimming and J lost 4 bases, with 5 bases between them. CDR3 residues: CAISENGNEKLFF. The CDR3 DNA sequence: TGTGCCATCAGTGAGAACGGTAATGAAAAACTGTTTTTT.